What follows is one TCR beta chain and its context. The protocol was immunoSEQ multiplex PCR, while the TCRdb copy is restricted to in-frame clones and leaves out a portion. The sample includes some 180,000 clones, just under 85% seen only once; the top ten take about 2.7%. The data were obtained in a study of blood T cell repertoires in COVID-19. Study-wide context: PBMCs, B-cell-depleted T cells, or T cells provided the cDNA or gDNA that made up the material.

V was trimmed by 5 bases and J by 4 bases, leaving 17 bases between them. Germline CDR1 is MNHEY and CDR2 is SMNVEV (reference sequence). CDR3 length: 15 residues. The specimen was peripheral blood. This chain uses TRBV27 with TRBJ2-5, with D perhaps matching TRBD1 (6 bases). This clonotype was obtained from a woman over 75 with COVID-19, enrolled during active disease. This CDR3 reads CASSRPGGRGETQYF. CDR3 coding DNA: TGTGCCAGCAGTCGACCTGGGGGCAGGGGAGAGACCCAGTACTTC.